These T cell receptor beta chains were read from a single sample in a study of blood T cell repertoires in COVID-19. The data were produced by immunoSEQ multiplex PCR, yet TCRdb's version contains in-frame clones alone and is incomplete. The table includes fewer than 400,000 clones, 85% detected once. Sequenced sample: peripheral blood. These receptors were taken from a woman aged 18-35 years with acute or convalescent COVID-19. Each CDR3 is given with its conserved first and last residue. A D gene is named only where the DNA matches it firmly. The size field is filled for only some rows; it gives once, few, many or a size class.

cdr3_length | d_call | j_call | v_call | clone_size | cdr3_nt | cdr3_aa
13 | - | TRBJ2-2 | TRBV10-3 | few | TGTGCCATCAGCCCAGGGGTCCTCGGGGAGCTGTTTTTT | CAISPGVLGELFF
15 | - | TRBJ1-1 | TRBV6-5 | once | TGTGCCAGCAGTTACGTGGGGCTAGGGGACACTGAAGCTTTCTTT | CASSYVGLGDTEAFF
13 | - | TRBJ1-2 | TRBV7-2 | - | TGTGCCAGCAGTACCGGGACAAACTATGGCTACACCTTC | CASSTGTNYGYTF
13 | - | TRBJ2-7 | TRBV3-1/TRBV3-2 | - | TGTGCCAGCAGCCAACGGGGAAGGTACGAGCAGTACTTC | CASSQRGRYEQYF
15 | - | TRBJ2-1 | TRBV3-1/TRBV3-2 | - | TGTGCCAGCAGCCCACCAGGGGGGATCTACAATGAGCAGTTCTTC | CASSPPGGIYNEQFF
13 | TRBD1 | TRBJ2-7 | TRBV27 | - | TGTGCCAGCAGTTATGACAGGGGGCTAGAGCAGTACTTC | CASSYDRGLEQYF
13 | TRBD2 | TRBJ2-3 | TRBV9 | - | TGTGCCAGCAGCACCAGAGGAGGGAGGGAGCAGTATTTT | CASSTRGGREQYF
18 | TRBD2 | TRBJ2-1 | TRBV15 | many | TGTGCCACCAGCGGGTGGGCTAGCGGGAGGAGCTCCTACAATGAGCAGTTCTTC | CATSGWASGRSSYNEQFF
17 | TRBD1 | TRBJ2-1 | TRBV5-1 | - | TGCGCCAGCAGCTCTCGGACAGGGGTAACTACCTACAATGAGCAGTTCTTC | CASSSRTGVTTYNEQFF
15 | TRBD1 | TRBJ1-6 | TRBV3-1/TRBV3-2 | - | TGTGCCAGCAGCGGAGGGACAGGCGATAATTCACCCCTCCACTTT | CASSGGTGDNSPLHF
14 | TRBD1 | TRBJ1-5 | TRBV30 | - | TGTGCCTGGACCAGTACGACAGGGGCTCAGCCCCAGCATTTT | CAWTSTTGAQPQHF
18 | TRBD2 | TRBJ2-3 | TRBV2 | - | TGTGCCAGCAGTGAAAACCCCCTAGCGGGAGTGTCAGCAGATACGCAGTATTTT | CASSENPLAGVSADTQYF
15 | TRBD1 | TRBJ2-7 | TRBV5-1 | - | TGCGCCAGCAGCACGACAGGGGGAGGCTCCTACGAGCAGTACTTC | CASSTTGGGSYEQYF
14 | - | TRBJ2-7 | TRBV9 | once | TGTGCCAGCAGCTCTGAAGGACAGAGTTACGAGCAGTACTTC | CASSSEGQSYEQYF
14 | - | TRBJ1-1 | TRBV6-5 | - | TGTGCCAGCAGTCGACACGCCATGAACACTGAAGCTTTCTTT | CASSRHAMNTEAFF
11 | - | TRBJ2-7 | TRBV24-1 | - | TGTGCCACCAGCGGGTACTACGAGCAGTACTTC | CATSGYYEQYF
11 | TRBD2 | TRBJ2-3 | TRBV12-3/TRBV12-4 | - | TGTGCCAGCAGTTTTGGGACTAGTAGATCTTTT | CASSFGTSRSF
12 | - | TRBJ1-5 | TRBV19 | once | TGTGCCAGTAACGAGGGCAATCAGCCCCAGCATTTT | CASNEGNQPQHF
15 | TRBD1 | TRBJ2-5 | TRBV19 | once | TGTGCCAGTAGTAACCCCCAGGGGGTAAGGCAGACCCAGTACTTC | CASSNPQGVRQTQYF
15 | TRBD2 | TRBJ2-3 | TRBV7-7 | - | TGTGCCAGCAGTGCGGGACTAGCGGGAGTCGATACGCAGTATTTT | CASSAGLAGVDTQYF
16 | TRBD2 | TRBJ2-1 | TRBV27 | - | TGTGCCAGCAGTTTACCGGGACTAGCGGGACCCAATGAGCAGTTCTTC | CASSLPGLAGPNEQFF
14 | - | TRBJ1-2 | TRBV7-9 | - | TGTGCCAGCAGCTTAGATTTGACAGGAGGTGGCTACACCTTC | CASSLDLTGGGYTF
13 | TRBD1 | TRBJ1-1 | TRBV3-1/TRBV3-2 | once | TGTGCCAGCAGCCAATCATGGACAGGTGAAGCTTTCTTT | CASSQSWTGEAFF
15 | TRBD1 | TRBJ2-5 | TRBV5-8 | - | TGTGCCAGCAGCTTGGCCGGGACAGAAAAAGAGACCCAGTACTTC | CASSLAGTEKETQYF
12 | - | TRBJ2-1 | TRBV2 | - | TGTGCCAGCAGGGACTCCTTAAATGAGCAGTTCTTC | CASRDSLNEQFF
13 | - | TRBJ2-5 | TRBV28 | - | TGTGCCAGCAGTTTAGCGCTAGCAGAGACCCAGTACTTC | CASSLALAETQYF
17 | TRBD1 | TRBJ2-3 | TRBV10-2 | once | TGCGCCAGCAGTGAGTTATCGACAGGGGGCTTCACAGATACGCAGTATTTT | CASSELSTGGFTDTQYF
13 | - | TRBJ1-5 | TRBV10-1 | - | TGCGCCAGCAGTGAGGGCAGCAATCAGCCCCAGCATTTT | CASSEGSNQPQHF
18 | - | TRBJ2-1 | TRBV24-1 | - | TGTGCCACCAGTGAGCTCAAGACAGAGGACTACCGTGACAATGAGCAGTTCTTC | CATSELKTEDYRDNEQFF
13 | - | TRBJ1-2 | TRBV12-3/TRBV12-4 | once | TGTGCCAGCAGTTCATTTATCGGCTATGGCTACACCTTC | CASSSFIGYGYTF